This T cell receptor (beta chain) was sequenced for a study of OX40 agonist ivuxolimab in advanced cancers. Using immunoSEQ multiplex PCR, the repertoire was profiled, and TCRdb retains in-frame clones only, with some absent. The sample yields about 59,000 clones, 87% seen once. The CDR3 consists of 14 residues. The germline CDR1 and CDR2 sequences are SNHLY and FYNNEI. The V end was cut by 4 bases, the J end by 4 bases, with 13 bases between. The sequence derives from an adult with an advanced solid tumor such as melanoma, head and neck, liver or kidney cancer. V is TRBV2 and J is TRBJ1-2, with unresolved D. The sample in question was CD4+ or CD8+ T cells sorted from blood, obtained in a trial of the OX40 agonist ivuxolimab. CDR3 DNA: TGTGCCAGCAGTGTTGAGAAGGATTTCTATGGCTACACCTTC. The encoded protein is CASSVEKDFYGYTF.